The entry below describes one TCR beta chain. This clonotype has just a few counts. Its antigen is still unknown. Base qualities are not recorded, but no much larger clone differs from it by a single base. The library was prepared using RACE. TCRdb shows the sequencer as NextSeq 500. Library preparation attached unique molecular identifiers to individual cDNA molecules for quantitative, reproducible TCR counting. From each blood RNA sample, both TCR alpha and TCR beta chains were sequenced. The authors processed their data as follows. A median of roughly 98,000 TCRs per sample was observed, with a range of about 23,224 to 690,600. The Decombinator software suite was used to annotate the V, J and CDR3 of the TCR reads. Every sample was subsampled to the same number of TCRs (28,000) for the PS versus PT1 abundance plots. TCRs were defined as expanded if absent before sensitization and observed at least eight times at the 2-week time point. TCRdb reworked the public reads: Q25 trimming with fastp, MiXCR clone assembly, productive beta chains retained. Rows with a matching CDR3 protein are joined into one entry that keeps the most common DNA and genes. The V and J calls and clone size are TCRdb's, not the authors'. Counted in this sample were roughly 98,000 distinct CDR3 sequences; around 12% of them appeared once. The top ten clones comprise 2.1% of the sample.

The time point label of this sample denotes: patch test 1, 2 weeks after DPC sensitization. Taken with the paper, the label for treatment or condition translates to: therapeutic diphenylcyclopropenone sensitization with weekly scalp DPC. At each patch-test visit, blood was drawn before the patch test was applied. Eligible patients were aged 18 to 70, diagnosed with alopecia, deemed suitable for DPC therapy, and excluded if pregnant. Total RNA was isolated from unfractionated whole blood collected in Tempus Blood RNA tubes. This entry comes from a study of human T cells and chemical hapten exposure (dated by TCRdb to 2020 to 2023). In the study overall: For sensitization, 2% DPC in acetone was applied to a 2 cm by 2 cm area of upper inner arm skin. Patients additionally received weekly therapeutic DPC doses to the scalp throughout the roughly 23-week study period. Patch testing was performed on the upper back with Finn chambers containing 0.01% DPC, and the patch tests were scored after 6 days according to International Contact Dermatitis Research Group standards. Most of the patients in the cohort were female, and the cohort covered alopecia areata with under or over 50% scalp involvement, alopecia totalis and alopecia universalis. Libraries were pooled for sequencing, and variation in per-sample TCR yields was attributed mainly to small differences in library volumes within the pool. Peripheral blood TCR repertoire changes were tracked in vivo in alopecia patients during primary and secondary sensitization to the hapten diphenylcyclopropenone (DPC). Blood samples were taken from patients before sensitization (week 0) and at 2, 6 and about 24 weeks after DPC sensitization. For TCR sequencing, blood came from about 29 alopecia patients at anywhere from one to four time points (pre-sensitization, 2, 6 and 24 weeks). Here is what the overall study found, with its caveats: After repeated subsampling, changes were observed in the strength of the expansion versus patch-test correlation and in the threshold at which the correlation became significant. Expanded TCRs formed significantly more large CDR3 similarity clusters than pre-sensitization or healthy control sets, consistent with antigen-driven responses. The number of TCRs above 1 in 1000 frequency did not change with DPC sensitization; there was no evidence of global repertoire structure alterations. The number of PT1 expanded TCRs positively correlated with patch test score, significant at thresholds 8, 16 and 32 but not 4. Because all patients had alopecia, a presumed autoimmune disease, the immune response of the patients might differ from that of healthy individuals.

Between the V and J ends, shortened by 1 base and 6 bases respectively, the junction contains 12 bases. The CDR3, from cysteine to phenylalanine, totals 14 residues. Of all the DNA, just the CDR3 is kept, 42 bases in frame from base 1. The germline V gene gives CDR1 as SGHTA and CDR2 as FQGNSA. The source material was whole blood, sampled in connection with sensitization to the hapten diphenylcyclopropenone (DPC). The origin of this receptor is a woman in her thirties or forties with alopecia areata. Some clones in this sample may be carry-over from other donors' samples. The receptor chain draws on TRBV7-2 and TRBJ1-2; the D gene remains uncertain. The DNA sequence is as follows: TGTGCCAGCAGCTTAGTTGCAGGAGGCGATGGCTACACCTTC. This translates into CASSLVAGGDGYTF. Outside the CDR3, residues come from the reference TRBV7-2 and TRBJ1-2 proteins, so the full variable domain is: GAGVSQSPSNKVTEKGKDVELRCDPISGHTALYWYRQSLGQGLEFLIYFQGNSAPDKSGLPSDRFSAERTGGSVSTLTIQRTQQEDSAVYLCASSLVAGGDGYTFGSGTRLTVV.